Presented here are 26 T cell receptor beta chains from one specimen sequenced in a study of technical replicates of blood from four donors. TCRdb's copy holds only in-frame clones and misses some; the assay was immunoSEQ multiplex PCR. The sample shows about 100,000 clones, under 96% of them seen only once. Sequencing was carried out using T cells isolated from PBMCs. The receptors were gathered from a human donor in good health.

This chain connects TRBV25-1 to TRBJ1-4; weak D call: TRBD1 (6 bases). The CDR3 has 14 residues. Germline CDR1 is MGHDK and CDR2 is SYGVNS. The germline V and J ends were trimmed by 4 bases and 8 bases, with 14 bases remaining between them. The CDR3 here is CASSVQGLQEKLFF. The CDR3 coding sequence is TGTGCCAGCAGTGTACAGGGTTTACAGGAAAAACTGTTTTTT.

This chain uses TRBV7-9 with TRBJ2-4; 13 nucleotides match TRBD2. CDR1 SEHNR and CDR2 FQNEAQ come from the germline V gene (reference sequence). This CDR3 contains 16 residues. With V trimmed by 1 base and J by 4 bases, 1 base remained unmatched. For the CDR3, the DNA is TGTGCCAGCAGCTTAGAGGGACTAGCGGGGAAAAACATTCAGTACTTC. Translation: CASSLEGLAGKNIQYF.

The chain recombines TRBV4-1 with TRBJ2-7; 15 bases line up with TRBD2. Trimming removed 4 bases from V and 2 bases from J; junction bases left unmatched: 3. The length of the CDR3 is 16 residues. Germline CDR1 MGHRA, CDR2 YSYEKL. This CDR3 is CASSLGTSGGPYEQYF. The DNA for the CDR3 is TGCGCCAGCAGCCTCGGGACTAGCGGGGGGCCCTACGAGCAGTACTTC.

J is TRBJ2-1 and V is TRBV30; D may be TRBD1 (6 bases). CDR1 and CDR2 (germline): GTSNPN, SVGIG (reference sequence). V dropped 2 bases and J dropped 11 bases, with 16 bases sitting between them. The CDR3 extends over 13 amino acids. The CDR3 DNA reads TGTGCCTGGAGTTTCTTGGACAGCTCGAAGCAGTTCTTC. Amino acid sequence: CAWSFLDSSKQFF.

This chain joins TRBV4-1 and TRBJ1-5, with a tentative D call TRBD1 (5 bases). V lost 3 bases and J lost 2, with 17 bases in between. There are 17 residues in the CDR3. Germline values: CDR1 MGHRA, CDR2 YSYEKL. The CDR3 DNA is TGCGCCAGCAGCCACAGGGAGGGGATGGTCGGCAATCAGCCCCAGCATTTT. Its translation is CASSHREGMVGNQPQHF.

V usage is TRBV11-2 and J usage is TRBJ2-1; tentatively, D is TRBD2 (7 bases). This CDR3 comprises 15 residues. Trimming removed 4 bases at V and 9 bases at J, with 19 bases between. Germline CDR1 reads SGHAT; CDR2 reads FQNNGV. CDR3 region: CASSSDSGARSEQFF. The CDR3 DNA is TGTGCCAGCAGCTCGGACAGCGGGGCTCGTAGTGAGCAGTTCTTC. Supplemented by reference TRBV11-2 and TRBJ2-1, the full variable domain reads EAGVAQSPRYKIIEKRQSVAFWCNPISGHATLYWYQQILGQGPKLLIQFQNNGVVDDSQLPKDRFSAERLKGVDSTLKIQPAKLEDSAVYLCASSSDSGARSEQFFGPGTRLTVL.

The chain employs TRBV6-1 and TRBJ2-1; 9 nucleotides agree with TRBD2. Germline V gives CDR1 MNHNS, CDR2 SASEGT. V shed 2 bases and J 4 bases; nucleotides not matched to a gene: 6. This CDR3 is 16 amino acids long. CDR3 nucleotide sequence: TGTGCCAGCAGTGAATCCGCTAGCGGGGAGTACAATGAGCAGTTCTTC. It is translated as CASSESASGEYNEQFF.

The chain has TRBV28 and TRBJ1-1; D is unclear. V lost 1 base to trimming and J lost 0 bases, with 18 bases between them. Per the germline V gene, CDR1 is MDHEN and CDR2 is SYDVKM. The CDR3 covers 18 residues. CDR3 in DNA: TGTGCCAGCAGTTTATTCGGAGCCTCCAGCTACATGAACACTGAAGCTTTCTTT. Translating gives CASSLFGASSYMNTEAFF.

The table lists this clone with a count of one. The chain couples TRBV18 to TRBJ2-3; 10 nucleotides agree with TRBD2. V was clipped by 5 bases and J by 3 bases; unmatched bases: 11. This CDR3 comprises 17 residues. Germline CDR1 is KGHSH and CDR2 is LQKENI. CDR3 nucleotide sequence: TGTGCCAGCTCAACGTGGCCTAGCGGGGGCCTTACAGATACGCAGTATTTT. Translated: CASSTWPSGGLTDTQYF.

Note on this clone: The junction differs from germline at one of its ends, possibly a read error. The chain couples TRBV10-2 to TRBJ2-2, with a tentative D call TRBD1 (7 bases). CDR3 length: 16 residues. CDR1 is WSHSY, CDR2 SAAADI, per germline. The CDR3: CASLYWDRANTGGLFF. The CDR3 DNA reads TGCGCCAGCCTTTATTGGGACAGAGCGAACACCGGGGGGCTGTTTTTT.

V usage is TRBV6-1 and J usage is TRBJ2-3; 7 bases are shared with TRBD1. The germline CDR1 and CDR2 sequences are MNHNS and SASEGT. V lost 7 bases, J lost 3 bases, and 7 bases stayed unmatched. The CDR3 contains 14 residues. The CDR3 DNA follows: TGTGCCAGCATGGGACAGCGAACTACAGATACGCAGTATTTT. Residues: CASMGQRTTDTQYF.

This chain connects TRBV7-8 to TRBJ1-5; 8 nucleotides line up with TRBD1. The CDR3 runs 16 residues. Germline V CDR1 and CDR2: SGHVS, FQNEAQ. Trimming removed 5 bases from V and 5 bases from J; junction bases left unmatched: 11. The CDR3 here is CASSPLSDRADQPQHF. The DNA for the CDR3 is TGTGCCAGCAGCCCCCTCTCGGACAGGGCGGATCAGCCCCAGCATTTT.

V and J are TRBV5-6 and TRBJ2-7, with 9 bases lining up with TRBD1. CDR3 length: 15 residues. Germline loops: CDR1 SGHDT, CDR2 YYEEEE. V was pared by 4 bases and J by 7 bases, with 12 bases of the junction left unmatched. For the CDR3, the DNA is TGTGCCAGCAGCCGGACCGGGACAGGGCGGTTGGAGCAGTACTTC. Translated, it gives CASSRTGTGRLEQYF.

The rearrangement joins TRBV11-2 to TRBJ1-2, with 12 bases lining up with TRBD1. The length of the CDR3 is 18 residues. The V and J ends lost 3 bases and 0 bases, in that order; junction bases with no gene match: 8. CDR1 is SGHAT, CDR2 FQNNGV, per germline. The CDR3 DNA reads TGTGCCAGCAGCTTCACCGCCGGGACAGGGGGCCCTAACTATGGCTACACCTTC. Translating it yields CASSFTAGTGGPNYGYTF.

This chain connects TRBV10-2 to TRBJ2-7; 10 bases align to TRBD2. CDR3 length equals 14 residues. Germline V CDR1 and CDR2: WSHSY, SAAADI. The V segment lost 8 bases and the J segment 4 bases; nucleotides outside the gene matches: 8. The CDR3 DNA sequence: TGCGCCAGCGGAACTAGCGGGGCTTCTTACGAGCAGTACTTC. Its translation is CASGTSGASYEQYF.

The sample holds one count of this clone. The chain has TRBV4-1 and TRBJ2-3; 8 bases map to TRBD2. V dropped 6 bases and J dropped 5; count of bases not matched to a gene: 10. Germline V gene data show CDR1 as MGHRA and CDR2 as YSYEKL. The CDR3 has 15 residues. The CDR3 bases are TGCGCCAGCAGATCGGGACTAGGGTCCCAAGATACGCAGTATTTT. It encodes CASRSGLGSQDTQYF.

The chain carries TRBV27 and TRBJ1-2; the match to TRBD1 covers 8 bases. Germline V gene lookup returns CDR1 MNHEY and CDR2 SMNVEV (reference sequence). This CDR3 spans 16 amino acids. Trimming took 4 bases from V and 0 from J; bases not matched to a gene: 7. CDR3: CASSWGGTGSNYGYTF. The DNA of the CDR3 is TGTGCCAGCAGTTGGGGTGGGACAGGATCTAACTATGGCTACACCTTC.

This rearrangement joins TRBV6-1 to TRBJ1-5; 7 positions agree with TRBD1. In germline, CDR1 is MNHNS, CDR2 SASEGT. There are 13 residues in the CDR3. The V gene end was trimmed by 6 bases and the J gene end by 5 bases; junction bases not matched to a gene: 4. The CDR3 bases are TGTGCCAGCAGCCGCAGGGGGGATCAGCCCCAGCATTTT. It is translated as CASSRRGDQPQHF.

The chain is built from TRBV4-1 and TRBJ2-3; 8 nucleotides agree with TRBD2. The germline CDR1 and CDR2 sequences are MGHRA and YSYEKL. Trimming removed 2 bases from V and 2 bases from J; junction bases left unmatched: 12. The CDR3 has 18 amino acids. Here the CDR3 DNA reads TGCGCCAGCAGCCAAAATCCTTTAGAGCGGGGGCCCACAGATACGCAGTATTTT. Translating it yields CASSQNPLERGPTDTQYF.

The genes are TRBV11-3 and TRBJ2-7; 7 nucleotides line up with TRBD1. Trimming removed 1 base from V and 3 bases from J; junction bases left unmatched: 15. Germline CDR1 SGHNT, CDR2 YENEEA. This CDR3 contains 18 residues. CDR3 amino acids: CASSLGEWGQPGFYEQYF. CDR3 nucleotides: TGTGCCAGCAGCTTAGGAGAATGGGGACAGCCAGGGTTCTACGAGCAGTACTTC.

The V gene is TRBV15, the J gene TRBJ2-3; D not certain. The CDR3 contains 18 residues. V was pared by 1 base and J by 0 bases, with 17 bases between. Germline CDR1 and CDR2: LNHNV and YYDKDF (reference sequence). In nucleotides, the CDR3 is TGTGCCACCAGCAGAGGAACGGAGTCAGCATCTAGCACAGATACGCAGTATTTT. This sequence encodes CATSRGTESASSTDTQYF.

The CDR3 bases are TGCAGCGTATTAACGACAGCCACCTACGAGCAGTACTTC. Translating it yields CSVLTTATYEQYF. This chain joins TRBV29-1 and TRBJ2-7, with D tentatively TRBD1 (5 bases). CDR1 is SQVTM and CDR2 is ANQGSEA in the germline V gene. The V end was cut by 6 bases, the J end by 2 bases, with 14 bases between. The CDR3 sequence is 13 residues long.

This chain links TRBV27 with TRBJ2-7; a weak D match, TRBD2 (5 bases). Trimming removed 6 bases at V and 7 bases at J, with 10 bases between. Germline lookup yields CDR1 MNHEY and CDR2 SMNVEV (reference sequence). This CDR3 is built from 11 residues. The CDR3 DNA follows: TGTGCCAGCAGCCGGGGTGGGGAGCAGTACTTC. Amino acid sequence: CASSRGGEQYF.

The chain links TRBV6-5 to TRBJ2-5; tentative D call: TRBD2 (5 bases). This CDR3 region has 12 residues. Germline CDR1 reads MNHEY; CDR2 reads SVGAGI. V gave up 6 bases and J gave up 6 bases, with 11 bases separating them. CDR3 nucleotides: TGTGCCAGCAGCGAACCCGGGAAGACCCAGTACTTC. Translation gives CASSEPGKTQYF.

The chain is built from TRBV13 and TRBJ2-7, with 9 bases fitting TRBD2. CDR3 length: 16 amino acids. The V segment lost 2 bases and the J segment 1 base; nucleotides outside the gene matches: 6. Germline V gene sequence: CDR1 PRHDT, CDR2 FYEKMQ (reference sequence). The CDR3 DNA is TGTGCCAGCAGCTTAAGCGGGGGGACATCATCCTACGAGCAGTACTTC. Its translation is CASSLSGGTSSYEQYF.

The CDR3 here is CASSYRGLDVSYEQYF. The CDR3 region has the DNA TGTGCCAGCAGTTACAGAGGACTAGATGTTTCCTACGAGCAGTACTTC. The chain couples TRBV28 to TRBJ2-7; 7 bases are shared with TRBD2. Trimming at V came to 4 bases and at J to 1 base, leaving 10 bases not matched to a gene. Looked up from germline, CDR1 is MDHEN and CDR2 is SYDVKM. The CDR3 consists of 16 residues.